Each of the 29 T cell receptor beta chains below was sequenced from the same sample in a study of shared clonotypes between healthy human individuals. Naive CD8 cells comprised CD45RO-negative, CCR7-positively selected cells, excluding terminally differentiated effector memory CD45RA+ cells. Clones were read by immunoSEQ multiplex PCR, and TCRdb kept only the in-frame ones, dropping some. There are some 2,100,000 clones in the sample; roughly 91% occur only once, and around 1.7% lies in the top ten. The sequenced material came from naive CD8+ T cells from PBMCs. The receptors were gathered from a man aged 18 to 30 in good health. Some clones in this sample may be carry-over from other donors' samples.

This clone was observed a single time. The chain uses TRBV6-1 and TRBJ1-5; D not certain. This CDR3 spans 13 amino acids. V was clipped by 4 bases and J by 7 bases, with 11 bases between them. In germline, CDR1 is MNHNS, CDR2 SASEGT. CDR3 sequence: CASSVWGEQPQHF. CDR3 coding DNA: TGTGCCAGCAGTGTCTGGGGAGAGCAGCCCCAGCATTTT.

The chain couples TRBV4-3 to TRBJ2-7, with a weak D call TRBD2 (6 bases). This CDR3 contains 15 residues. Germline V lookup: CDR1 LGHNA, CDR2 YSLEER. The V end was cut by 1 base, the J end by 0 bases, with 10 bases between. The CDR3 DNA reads TGCGCCAGCAGCCAAGGACTAGTTGGCTCCTACGAGCAGTACTTC. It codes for CASSQGLVGSYEQYF.

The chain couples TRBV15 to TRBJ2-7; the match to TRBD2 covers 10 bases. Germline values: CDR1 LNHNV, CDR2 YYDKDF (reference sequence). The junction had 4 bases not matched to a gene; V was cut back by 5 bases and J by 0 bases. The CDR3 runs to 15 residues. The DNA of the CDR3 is TGTGCCACCAGCCCGACTAGCGGGCGCTCCTACGAGCAGTACTTC. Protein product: CATSPTSGRSYEQYF.

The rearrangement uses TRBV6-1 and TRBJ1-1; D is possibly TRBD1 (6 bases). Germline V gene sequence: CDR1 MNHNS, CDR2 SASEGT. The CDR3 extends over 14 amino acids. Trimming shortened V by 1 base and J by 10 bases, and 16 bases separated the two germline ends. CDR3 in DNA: TGTGCCAGCAGTGAAGGTCAGGGGTTAATCGGAGCTTTCTTT. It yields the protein CASSEGQGLIGAFF.

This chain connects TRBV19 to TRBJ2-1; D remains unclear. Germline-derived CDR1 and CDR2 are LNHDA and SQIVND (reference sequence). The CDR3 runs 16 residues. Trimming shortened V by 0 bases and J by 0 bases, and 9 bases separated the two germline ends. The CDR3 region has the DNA TGTGCCAGTAGTATAGAGCGGAGAAGCTCCTACAATGAGCAGTTCTTC. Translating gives CASSIERRSSYNEQFF.

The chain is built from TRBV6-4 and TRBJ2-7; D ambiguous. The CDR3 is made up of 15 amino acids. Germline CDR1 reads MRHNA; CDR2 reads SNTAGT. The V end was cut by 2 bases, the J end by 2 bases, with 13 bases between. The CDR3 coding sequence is TGTGCCAGCAGTGACAGGGTCCCCACAGCCTACGAGCAGTACTTC. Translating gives CASSDRVPTAYEQYF.

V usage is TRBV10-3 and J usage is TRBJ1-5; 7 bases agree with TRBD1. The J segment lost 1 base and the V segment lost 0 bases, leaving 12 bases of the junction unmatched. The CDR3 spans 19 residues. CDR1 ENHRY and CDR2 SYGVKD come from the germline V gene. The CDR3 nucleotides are TGTGCCATCAGTGAGTCTTTGTTACAGGGGACCCGCAGCAATCAGCCCCAGCATTTT. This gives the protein CAISESLLQGTRSNQPQHF.

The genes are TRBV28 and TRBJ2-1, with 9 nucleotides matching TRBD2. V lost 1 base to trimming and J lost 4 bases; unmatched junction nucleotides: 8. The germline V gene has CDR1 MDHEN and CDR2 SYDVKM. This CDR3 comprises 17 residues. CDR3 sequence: CASSLYRRLAAYNEQFF. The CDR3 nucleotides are TGTGCCAGCAGTTTATACCGCAGACTAGCGGCTTACAATGAGCAGTTCTTC.

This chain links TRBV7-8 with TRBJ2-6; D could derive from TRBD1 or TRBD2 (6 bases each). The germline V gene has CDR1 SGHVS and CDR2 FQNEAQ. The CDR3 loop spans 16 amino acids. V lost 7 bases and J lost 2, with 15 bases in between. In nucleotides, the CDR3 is TGTGCCAGCACCGCCTCCCGGGGGCCTGGGGCCAACGTCCTGACTTTC. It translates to CASTASRGPGANVLTF. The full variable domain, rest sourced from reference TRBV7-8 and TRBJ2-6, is GAGVSQSPRYKVAKRGQDVALRCDPISGHVSLFWYQQALGQGPEFLTYFQNEAQLDKSGLPSDRFFAERPEGSVSTLKIQRTQQEDSAVYLCASTASRGPGANVLTFGAGSRLTVL.

CDR3 in DNA: TGTGCCAGCAGTACAGGGGCCCCTGAAGCTTTCTTT. Translating it yields CASSTGAPEAFF. The rearrangement uses TRBV11-2 and TRBJ1-1; the match to TRBD1 covers 7 bases. Germline trimming cut 6 bases from V and 6 bases from J; bases unmatched to any gene: 4. The CDR3 sequence is 12 residues long. Germline CDR1 is SGHAT and CDR2 is FQNNGV.

CDR3 residues: CASSLVAPGELFF. The CDR3 region has the DNA TGTGCCAGCAGCTTAGTTGCGCCCGGGGAGCTGTTTTTT. V and J are TRBV7-2 and TRBJ2-2; D not resolved. This CDR3 has 13 amino acids. The V end was cut by 1 base, the J end by 6 bases, with 6 bases between. Germline V gene lookup returns CDR1 SGHTA and CDR2 FQGNSA. The full variable domain, in which reference TRBV7-2 and TRBJ2-2 provide the parts outside the CDR3, is GAGVSQSPSNKVTEKGKDVELRCDPISGHTALYWYRQSLGQGLEFLIYFQGNSAPDKSGLPSDRFSAERTGGSVSTLTIQRTQQEDSAVYLCASSLVAPGELFFGEGSRLTVL.

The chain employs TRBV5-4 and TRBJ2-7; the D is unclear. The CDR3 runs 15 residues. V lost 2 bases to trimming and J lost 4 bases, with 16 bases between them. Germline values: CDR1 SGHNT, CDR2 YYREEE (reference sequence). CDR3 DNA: TGTGCCAGCAGCTTTGGGATAGGGCGATGGTACGAGCAGTACTTC. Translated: CASSFGIGRWYEQYF. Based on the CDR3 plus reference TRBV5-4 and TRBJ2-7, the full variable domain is ETGVTQSPTHLIKTRGQQVTLRCSSQSGHNTVSWYQQALGQGPQFIFQYYREEENGRGNFPPRFSGLQFPNYSSELNVNALELDDSALYLCASSFGIGRWYEQYFGPGTRLTVT.

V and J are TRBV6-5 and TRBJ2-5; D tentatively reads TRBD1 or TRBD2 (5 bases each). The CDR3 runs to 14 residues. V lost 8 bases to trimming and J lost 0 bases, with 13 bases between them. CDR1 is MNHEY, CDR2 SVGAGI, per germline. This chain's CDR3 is CASCRDLYQETQYF. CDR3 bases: TGTGCCAGCTGCCGGGACCTGTACCAAGAGACCCAGTACTTC.

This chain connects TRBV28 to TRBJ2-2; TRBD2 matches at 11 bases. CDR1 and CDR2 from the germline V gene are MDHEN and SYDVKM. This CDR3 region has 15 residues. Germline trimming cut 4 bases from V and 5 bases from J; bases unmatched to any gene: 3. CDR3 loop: CASSSWTSGTGELFF. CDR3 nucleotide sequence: TGTGCCAGCAGTTCCTGGACTAGCGGGACCGGGGAGCTGTTTTTT.

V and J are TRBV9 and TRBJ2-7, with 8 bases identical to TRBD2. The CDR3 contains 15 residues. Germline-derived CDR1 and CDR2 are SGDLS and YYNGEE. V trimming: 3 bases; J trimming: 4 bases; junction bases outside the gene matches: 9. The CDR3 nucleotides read TGTGCCAGCAGCGAAAAGCCGGGAGGGCCTTACGAGCAGTACTTC. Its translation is CASSEKPGGPYEQYF.

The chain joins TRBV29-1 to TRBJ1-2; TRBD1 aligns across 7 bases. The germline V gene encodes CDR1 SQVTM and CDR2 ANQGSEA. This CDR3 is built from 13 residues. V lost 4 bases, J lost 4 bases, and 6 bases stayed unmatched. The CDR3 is CSVGRDSGYGYTF. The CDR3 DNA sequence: TGCAGCGTTGGGAGGGACAGCGGCTATGGCTACACCTTC.

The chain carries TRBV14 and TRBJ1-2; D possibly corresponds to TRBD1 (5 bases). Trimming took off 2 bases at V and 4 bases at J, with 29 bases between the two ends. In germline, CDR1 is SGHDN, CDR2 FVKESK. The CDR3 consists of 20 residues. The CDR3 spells CASSQLGRGRADSSGYGYTF. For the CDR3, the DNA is TGTGCCAGCAGCCAACTGGGTCGGGGCAGGGCGGACTCCAGCGGCTATGGCTACACCTTC. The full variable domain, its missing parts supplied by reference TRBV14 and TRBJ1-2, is EAGVTQFPSHSVIEKGQTVTLRCDPISGHDNLYWYRRVMGKEIKFLLHFVKESKQDESGMPNNRFLAERTGGTYSTLKVQPAELEDSGVYFCASSQLGRGRADSSGYGYTFGSGTRLTVV.

The CDR3 DNA follows: TGTGCCAGCAGCCTCCACGGGAGAGGACGATCCTACGAGCAGTACTTC. This codes for CASSLHGRGRSYEQYF. V is TRBV7-8 and J is TRBJ2-7; a weak D match, TRBD2 (6 bases). This CDR3 spans 16 amino acids. Looked up from germline, CDR1 is SGHVS and CDR2 is FQNEAQ. V shed 5 bases and J shed 1 base, with 18 bases lying between them. Full variable domain (remainder filled in from reference TRBV7-8 and TRBJ2-7): GAGVSQSPRYKVAKRGQDVALRCDPISGHVSLFWYQQALGQGPEFLTYFQNEAQLDKSGLPSDRFFAERPEGSVSTLKIQRTQQEDSAVYLCASSLHGRGRSYEQYFGPGTRLTVT.

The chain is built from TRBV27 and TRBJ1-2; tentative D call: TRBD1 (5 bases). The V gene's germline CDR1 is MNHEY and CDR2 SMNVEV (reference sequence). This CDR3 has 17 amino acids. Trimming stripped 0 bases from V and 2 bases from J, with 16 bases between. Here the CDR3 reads CASSLSRGRVDNYGYTF. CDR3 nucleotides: TGTGCCAGCAGTTTATCGAGGGGCAGGGTCGACAACTATGGCTACACCTTC.

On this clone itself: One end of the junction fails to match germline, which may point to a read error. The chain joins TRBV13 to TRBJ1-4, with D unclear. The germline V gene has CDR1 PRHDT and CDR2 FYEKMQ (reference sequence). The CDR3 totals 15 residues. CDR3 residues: CASSLGRTTNEKLFF. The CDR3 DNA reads TGTGCCAGCAGCCTAGGTCGGACAACTAATGAAAAACTGTTTTTT.

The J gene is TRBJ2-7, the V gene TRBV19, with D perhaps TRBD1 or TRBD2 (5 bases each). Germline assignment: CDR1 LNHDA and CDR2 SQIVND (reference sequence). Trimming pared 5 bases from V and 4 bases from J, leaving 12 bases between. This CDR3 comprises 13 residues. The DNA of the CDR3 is TGTGCCAGTAGTTGGCAGGGAGCGTACGAGCAGTACTTC. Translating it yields CASSWQGAYEQYF.

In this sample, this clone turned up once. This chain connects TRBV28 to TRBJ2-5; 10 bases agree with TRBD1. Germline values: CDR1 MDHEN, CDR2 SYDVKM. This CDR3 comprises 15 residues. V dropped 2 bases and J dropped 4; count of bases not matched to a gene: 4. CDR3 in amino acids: CASSLSDRGLETQYF. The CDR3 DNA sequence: TGTGCCAGCAGTTTAAGTGACAGGGGGCTAGAGACCCAGTACTTC.

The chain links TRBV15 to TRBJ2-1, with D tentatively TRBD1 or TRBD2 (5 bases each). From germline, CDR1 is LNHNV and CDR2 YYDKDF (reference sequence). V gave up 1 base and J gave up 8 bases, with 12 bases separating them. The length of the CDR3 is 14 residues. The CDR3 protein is CATSRVGVGYEQFF. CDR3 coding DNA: TGTGCCACCAGCAGAGTGGGGGTAGGGTATGAGCAGTTCTTC.

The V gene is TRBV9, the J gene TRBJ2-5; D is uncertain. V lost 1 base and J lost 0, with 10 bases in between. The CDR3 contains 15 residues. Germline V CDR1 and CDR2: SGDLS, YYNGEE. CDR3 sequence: CASSVLGWHQETQYF. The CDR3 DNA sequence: TGTGCCAGCAGCGTACTTGGCTGGCACCAAGAGACCCAGTACTTC.

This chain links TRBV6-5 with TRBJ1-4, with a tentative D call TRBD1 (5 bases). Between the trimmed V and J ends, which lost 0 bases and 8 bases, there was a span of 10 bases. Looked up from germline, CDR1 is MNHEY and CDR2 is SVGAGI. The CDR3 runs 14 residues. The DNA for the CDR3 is TGTGCCAGCAGTTACTCCTGGGACGGGGAAAAACTGTTTTTT. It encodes CASSYSWDGEKLFF.

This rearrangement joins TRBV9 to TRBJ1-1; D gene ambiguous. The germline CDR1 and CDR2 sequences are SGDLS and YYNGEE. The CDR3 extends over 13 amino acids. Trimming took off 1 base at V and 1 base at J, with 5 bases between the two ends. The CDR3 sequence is CASSVTANTEAFF. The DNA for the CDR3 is TGTGCCAGCAGCGTAACAGCGAACACTGAAGCTTTCTTT.

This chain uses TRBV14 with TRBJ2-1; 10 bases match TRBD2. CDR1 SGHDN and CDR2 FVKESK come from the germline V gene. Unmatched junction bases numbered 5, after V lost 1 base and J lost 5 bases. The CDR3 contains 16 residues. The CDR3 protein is CASSQGFGLADNEQFF. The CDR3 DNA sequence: TGTGCCAGCAGCCAAGGCTTTGGACTAGCGGACAATGAGCAGTTCTTC.

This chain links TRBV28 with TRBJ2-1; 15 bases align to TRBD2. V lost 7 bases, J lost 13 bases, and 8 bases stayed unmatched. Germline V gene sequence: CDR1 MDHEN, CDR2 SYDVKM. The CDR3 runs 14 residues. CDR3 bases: TGTGCCAGCACCCCCGGGACTAGCGGGAGGCTCCAGTTCTTC. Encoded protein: CASTPGTSGRLQFF. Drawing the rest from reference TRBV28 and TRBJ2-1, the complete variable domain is DVKVTQSSRYLVKRTGEKVFLECVQDMDHENMFWYRQDPGLGLRLIYFSYDVKMKEKGDIPEGYSVSREKKERFSLILESASTNQTSMYLCASTPGTSGRLQFFGPGTRLTVL.

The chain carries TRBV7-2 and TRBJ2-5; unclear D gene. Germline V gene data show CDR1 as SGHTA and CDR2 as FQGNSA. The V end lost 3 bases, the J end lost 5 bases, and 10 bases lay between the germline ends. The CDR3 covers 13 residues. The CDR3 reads CASSLERRETQYF. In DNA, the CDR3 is TGTGCCAGCAGCTTGGAACGACGGGAGACCCAGTACTTC.